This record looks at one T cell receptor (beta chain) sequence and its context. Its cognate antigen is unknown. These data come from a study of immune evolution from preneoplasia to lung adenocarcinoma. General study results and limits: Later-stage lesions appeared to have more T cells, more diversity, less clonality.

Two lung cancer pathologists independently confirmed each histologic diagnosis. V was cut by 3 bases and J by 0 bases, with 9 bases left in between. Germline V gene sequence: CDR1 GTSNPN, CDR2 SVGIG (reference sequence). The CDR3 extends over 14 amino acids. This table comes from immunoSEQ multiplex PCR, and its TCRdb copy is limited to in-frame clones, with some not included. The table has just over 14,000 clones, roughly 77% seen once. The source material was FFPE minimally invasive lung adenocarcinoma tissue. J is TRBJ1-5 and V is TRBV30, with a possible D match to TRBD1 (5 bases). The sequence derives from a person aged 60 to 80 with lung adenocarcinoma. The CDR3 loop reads CAWSEGYSNQPQHF. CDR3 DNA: TGTGCCTGGAGCGAGGGGTATAGCAATCAGCCCCAGCATTTT.